The clone carrying this T cell receptor beta chain was recorded a few times. This specimen belongs to a study of early T cells in non-severe SARS-CoV-2 infection. The overall study: The input, bulk RNA from unsorted whole blood, was sequenced, and chains were unpaired.

Unique molecular identifier tags were affixed to discrete cDNA molecules. In TCRdb, the 5' RACE reads were re-called with MiXCR into one record per CDR3 protein. The table includes over 25,000 distinct CDR3 sequences, about 6.7% detected once. Germline trimming cut 2 bases from V and 3 bases from J; bases unmatched to any gene: 7. The germline V gene encodes CDR1 SGHTA and CDR2 FQGTGA. The CDR3 extends over 15 amino acids. The chain recombines TRBV7-3 with TRBJ2-7, with 7 bases aligning to TRBD1. The sample comprised whole blood. This clonotype was obtained from an adult who was a healthcare worker with PCR-confirmed SARS-CoV-2 infection or an uninfected control (not recorded which). CDR3 DNA sequence: TGTGCCAGCAGCTTATCCCCGGGACAGCACTACGAGCAGTACTTC. This sequence encodes CASSLSPGQHYEQYF.